This TCR beta chain originates from a study of T cell responses to AZD1222 COVID-19 vaccine. Study in general: Combined were second doses at about 4 or about 12 weeks. Study-level findings and limits: Close to half of spike-specific TCRs reportedly recognize unmutated variant regions. At 160-218 and 743-854, vaccine-associated CD4 TCRs were dominant, and they spanned spike. Clonal diversity may have been underestimated, and the donors were mostly white British, with more females than males.

Clones were sequenced by immunoSEQ multiplex PCR, and TCRdb holds only the in-frame ones, with some missing. The sample includes tens of thousands of clones, roughly 87% of them seen just once. About this clone: Its specificity is unknown.

Germline trimming cut 5 bases from V and 1 base from J; bases unmatched to any gene: 8. CDR1 is MNHEY, CDR2 SMNVEV, per germline (reference sequence). This CDR3 region has 17 residues. The sequence came from an adult in good health. The chain uses TRBV27 and TRBJ2-2, with 9 bases lining up with TRBD1. This sample comprised peripheral blood, obtained on day 0 of AZD1222 vaccination. The CDR3 DNA is TGTGCCAGCAGTCTTAAATCGGGACAGGGGAACACCGGGGAGCTGTTTTTT. This translates into CASSLKSGQGNTGELFF.